Following are 5 T cell receptor beta chains from one sample sequenced in a study of a mutant IDH1 vaccine in newly diagnosed glioma. Generated by immunoSEQ multiplex PCR, the TCRdb table keeps only in-frame clones and is missing some. The sample has over 40,000 clones, 78% seen once. Documented time point: week 23, last vaccination. Every single dose of the vaccine, 300 ug of mutant IDH1 20-mer peptide, came with topical imiquimod. These TCRs' antigens remain unknown. This material consisted of PBMCs, taken from a glioma patient whose treatment included an IDH1 peptide vaccine. The receptors here all came from a woman aged 40 to 49 with glioma. Some clones in this sample may be carry-over from other donors' samples.

V gene TRBV5-1 combines with J gene TRBJ1-2, with 7 bases identical to TRBD1. Per the germline V gene, CDR1 is SGHRS and CDR2 is YFSETQ. The ends lost 2 bases at V and 6 bases at J; junction bases unmatched: 7. The CDR3 totals 14 residues. The CDR3 region has the DNA TGCGCCAGCAGCTTCGCCAGGGGGGAGGATGGCTACACCTTC. This gives the protein CASSFARGEDGYTF.

This clone was detected a few times. The V call is TRBV7-9, the J call TRBJ1-1, with D hard to call. There are 12 residues in the CDR3. Per the germline V gene, CDR1 is SEHNR and CDR2 is FQNEAQ (reference sequence). V was shortened by 2 bases and J by 4 bases, with 5 bases between the two germline ends. This CDR3 is CASSLIFTEAFF. The CDR3, as DNA: TGTGCCAGCAGCTTAATTTTCACTGAAGCTTTCTTT.

This rearrangement joins TRBV14 to TRBJ1-1, with a tentative D call TRBD1 (6 bases). Trimming removed 0 bases at V and 3 bases at J, with 14 bases between. The CDR3 runs 16 residues. Germline V gene lookup returns CDR1 SGHDN and CDR2 FVKESK. The DNA for the CDR3 is TGTGCCAGCAGCCAAGAAAGGGGGGGGTGGGACACTGAAGCTTTCTTT. Amino acid sequence: CASSQERGGWDTEAFF. Filled out from reference TRBV14 and TRBJ1-1, the complete variable domain reads EAGVTQFPSHSVIEKGQTVTLRCDPISGHDNLYWYRRVMGKEIKFLLHFVKESKQDESGMPNNRFLAERTGGTYSTLKVQPAELEDSGVYFCASSQERGGWDTEAFFGQGTRLTVV.

The chain joins TRBV25-1 to TRBJ2-4; D ambiguous. CDR1 is MGHDK, CDR2 SYGVNS, per germline. The CDR3 is 14 amino acids. Trimming took off 5 bases at V and 1 base at J, with 9 bases between the two ends. The CDR3 DNA reads TGTGCCAGCAGTCAGGATACGGCCAAAAACATTCAGTACTTC. Its translation is CASSQDTAKNIQYF.

The rearrangement uses TRBV5-4 and TRBJ1-3; D is unresolved. This CDR3 is 15 amino acids long. Germline lookup yields CDR1 SGHNT and CDR2 YYREEE (reference sequence). V was cut by 1 base and J by 0 bases, with 8 bases left in between. The CDR3, as DNA: TGTGCCAGCAGCTTGTGGGCGAGCTCTGGAAACACCATATATTTT. It encodes CASSLWASSGNTIYF.